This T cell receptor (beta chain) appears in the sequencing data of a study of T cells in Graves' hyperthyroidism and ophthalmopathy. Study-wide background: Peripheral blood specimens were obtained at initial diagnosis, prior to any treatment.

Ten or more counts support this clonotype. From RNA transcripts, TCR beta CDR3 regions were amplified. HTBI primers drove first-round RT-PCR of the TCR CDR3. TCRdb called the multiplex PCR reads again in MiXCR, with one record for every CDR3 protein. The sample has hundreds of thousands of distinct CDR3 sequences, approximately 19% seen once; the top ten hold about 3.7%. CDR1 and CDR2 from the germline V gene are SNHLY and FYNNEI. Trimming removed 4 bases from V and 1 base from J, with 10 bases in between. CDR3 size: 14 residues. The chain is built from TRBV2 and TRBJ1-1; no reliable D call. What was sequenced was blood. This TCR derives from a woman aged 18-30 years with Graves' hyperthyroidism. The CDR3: CASSGSAENTEAFF. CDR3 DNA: TGTGCCAGCAGTGGGTCGGCAGAGAACACTGAAGCTTTCTTT.